This T cell receptor (beta chain) was recorded in a study of cytomegalovirus exposure and HLA in healthy donors. The PCR contained 60 Vbeta and 13 Jbeta primers. Repertoires were generated with immunoSEQ multiplex PCR, while TCRdb's copy carries only in-frame clones and drops some. This repertoire shows 65,000 to 85,000 clones, over 70% found once; its top ten account for 22%. Findings and limits, study-wide: Earlier analysis looked at TCR beta V segments, and most were productive about 87% or about 30% of the time.

V lost 0 bases to trimming and J lost 3 bases, with 6 bases between them. CDR3 length: 13 residues. CDR1 is SGHRS, CDR2 YFSETQ, per germline. In regard to this clone: What it recognizes is unknown. Different DNA sequences within this sample yield the same CDR3.

The sequencing input was PBMCs. The clonotype was recovered from a woman aged 40 to 55 in good health and CMV-seropositive. The chain combines TRBV5-1 with TRBJ1-2; D is ambiguous. Here the CDR3 reads CASSLDRDYGYTF. CDR3 bases: TGCGCCAGCAGCTTGGACAGAGACTATGGCTACACCTTC.